This is a list of T cell receptor beta chains from one sample in a study of sequential checkpoint blockade in melanoma. Method: immunoSEQ multiplex PCR; TCRdb's copy keeps in-frame clones and lacks some. The data show approximately 20,000 clones, about two thirds seen once. Sequencing used CD8+ T cells sorted from blood (inferred from file names), obtained from a patient given nivolumab and ipilimumab in sequence. The origin of the receptors is a human donor with melanoma. Each CDR3 is given with its conserved first and last residue. D genes are given only for firm matches. The size of a clone is reported for some rows only, either as once, few or many, or as a class for expanded clones.

clone_size: .
d_call: TRBD1
v_call: TRBV28
j_call: TRBJ1-5
cdr3_aa: CASSSSSTGEDQPQHF
cdr3_nt: TGTGCCAGCAGTTCAAGCTCGACAGGGGAGGATCAGCCCCAGCATTTT

clone_size: .
d_call: TRBD1
v_call: TRBV7-2
j_call: TRBJ2-4
cdr3_aa: CASSMGQGAAKNIQYF
cdr3_nt: TGTGCCAGCAGCATGGGACAGGGGGCCGCCAAAAACATTCAGTACTTC

clone_size: once
d_call: TRBD1
v_call: TRBV6-5
j_call: TRBJ2-7
cdr3_aa: CASSPDRGKYEQYF
cdr3_nt: TGTGCCAGCAGCCCTGACAGGGGGAAGTACGAGCAGTACTTC

clone_size: .
d_call: TRBD1
v_call: TRBV5-6
j_call: TRBJ1-5
cdr3_aa: CASSLGPGTGGNQPQHF
cdr3_nt: TGTGCCAGCAGCTTGGGGCCCGGGACAGGGGGCAATCAGCCCCAGCATTTT

clone_size: .
d_call: TRBD1
v_call: TRBV27
j_call: TRBJ1-5
cdr3_aa: CASSLYFLGTAGNQPQHF
cdr3_nt: TGTGCCAGCAGTTTATACTTTTTAGGGACAGCAGGGAATCAGCCCCAGCATTTT

clone_size: .
d_call: .
v_call: TRBV28
j_call: TRBJ2-5
cdr3_aa: CASREALARPKETQYF
cdr3_nt: TGTGCCAGCAGGGAGGCACTAGCACGCCCAAAAGAGACCCAGTACTTC

clone_size: few
d_call: TRBD1
v_call: TRBV6-4
j_call: TRBJ2-1
cdr3_aa: CASSRQGSYNEQFF
cdr3_nt: TGTGCCAGCAGCCGACAGGGGTCCTACAATGAGCAGTTCTTC

clone_size: .
d_call: .
v_call: TRBV5-4
j_call: TRBJ1-1
cdr3_aa: CASSLAPSHTEAFF
cdr3_nt: TGTGCCAGCAGCTTGGCCCCGAGCCACACTGAAGCTTTCTTT

clone_size: .
d_call: .
v_call: TRBV2
j_call: TRBJ1-5
cdr3_aa: CASSGFEGQGPINQPQHF
cdr3_nt: TGTGCCAGCAGTGGTTTCGAGGGACAAGGGCCCATAAATCAGCCCCAGCATTTT

clone_size: .
d_call: TRBD1
v_call: TRBV2
j_call: TRBJ1-1
cdr3_aa: CASSSDRGAEAFF
cdr3_nt: TGTGCCAGCAGCTCGGACAGGGGAGCTGAAGCTTTCTTT

clone_size: .
d_call: TRBD1
v_call: TRBV5-6
j_call: TRBJ1-1
cdr3_aa: CASSLRTGTLGAFF
cdr3_nt: TGTGCCAGCAGCTTGAGGACAGGGACTCTGGGGGCTTTCTTT

clone_size: .
d_call: .
v_call: TRBV7-2
j_call: TRBJ2-2
cdr3_aa: CASSLGQGWNTGELFF
cdr3_nt: TGTGCCAGCAGCTTAGGGCAGGGGTGGAACACCGGGGAGCTGTTTTTT

clone_size: once
d_call: .
v_call: TRBV5-8
j_call: TRBJ2-7
cdr3_aa: CASSLTVAYEQYF
cdr3_nt: TGTGCCAGCAGCTTAACCGTAGCCTACGAGCAGTACTTC

clone_size: .
d_call: TRBD1
v_call: TRBV4-1
j_call: TRBJ2-7
cdr3_aa: CASSQDTAGGYVSYEQYF
cdr3_nt: TGCGCCAGCAGCCAAGATACGGCAGGGGGATATGTGTCCTACGAGCAGTACTTC

clone_size: .
d_call: .
v_call: TRBV7-9
j_call: TRBJ2-7
cdr3_aa: CASSLDPGVAYEQYF
cdr3_nt: TGTGCCAGCAGCTTAGATCCAGGGGTGGCCTACGAGCAGTACTTC

clone_size: .
d_call: .
v_call: TRBV1
j_call: TRBJ2-5
cdr3_aa: CTSSPGLQETQYF
cdr3_nt: TGCACCAGCAGTCCGGGACTACAAGAGACCCAGTACTTC

clone_size: .
d_call: .
v_call: TRBV9
j_call: TRBJ1-4
cdr3_aa: CASSPGGEKLFF
cdr3_nt: TGTGCCAGCAGCCCGGGCGGGGAAAAACTGTTTTTT

clone_size: .
d_call: .
v_call: TRBV7-8
j_call: TRBJ2-2
cdr3_aa: CASSLLAVTGELFF
cdr3_nt: TGTGCCAGCAGCTTACTTGCGGTCACCGGGGAGCTGTTTTTT

clone_size: .
d_call: TRBD1
v_call: TRBV27
j_call: TRBJ2-2
cdr3_aa: CASSTDREFGELFF
cdr3_nt: TGTGCCAGCAGTACCGACAGGGAATTCGGGGAGCTGTTTTTT

clone_size: .
d_call: .
v_call: TRBV28
j_call: TRBJ1-1
cdr3_aa: CASRGPRAGGFAEAFF
cdr3_nt: TGTGCCAGCAGGGGACCCCGGGCGGGGGGGTTCGCTGAAGCTTTCTTT

clone_size: .
d_call: .
v_call: TRBV4-1
j_call: TRBJ1-1
cdr3_aa: CASSQPGEGTEAFF
cdr3_nt: TGCGCCAGCAGCCAACCAGGGGAGGGTACTGAAGCTTTCTTT

clone_size: .
d_call: TRBD1
v_call: TRBV19
j_call: TRBJ1-5
cdr3_aa: CASSSGTVFSSQPQHF
cdr3_nt: TGTGCCAGTAGTTCCGGGACAGTTTTTAGCAGTCAGCCCCAGCATTTT

clone_size: .
d_call: TRBD1
v_call: TRBV27
j_call: TRBJ1-1
cdr3_aa: CASNRQGAGTEAFF
cdr3_nt: TGTGCCAGCAACCGGCAGGGGGCTGGGACTGAAGCTTTCTTT

clone_size: .
d_call: .
v_call: TRBV5-1
j_call: TRBJ1-1
cdr3_aa: CASSVVGGPTEAFF
cdr3_nt: TGCGCCAGCAGCGTGGTGGGGGGTCCCACTGAAGCTTTCTTT

clone_size: few
d_call: .
v_call: TRBV9
j_call: TRBJ2-7
cdr3_aa: CASSFAGTGAYEQYF
cdr3_nt: TGTGCCAGCAGCTTCGCCGGGACGGGAGCCTACGAGCAGTACTTC

clone_size: once
d_call: TRBD1
v_call: TRBV15
j_call: TRBJ1-2
cdr3_aa: CATSIQTGNYGYTF
cdr3_nt: TGTGCCACCAGCATACAGACAGGGAACTATGGCTACACCTTC

clone_size: .
d_call: .
v_call: TRBV7-2
j_call: TRBJ2-1
cdr3_aa: CASSLTYVLPPSYNEQFF
cdr3_nt: TGTGCCAGCAGCCTCACCTACGTCCTTCCCCCCTCTTACAATGAGCAGTTCTTC

clone_size: few
d_call: .
v_call: TRBV9
j_call: TRBJ2-6
cdr3_aa: CASGADSGANVLTF
cdr3_nt: TGTGCCAGCGGGGCCGACTCTGGGGCCAACGTCCTGACTTTC

clone_size: .
d_call: TRBD2
v_call: TRBV9
j_call: TRBJ2-1
cdr3_aa: CASSARDGTSGRWHNEQFF
cdr3_nt: TGTGCCAGCAGCGCAAGGGATGGGACTAGCGGGAGATGGCACAATGAGCAGTTCTTC

clone_size: .
d_call: .
v_call: TRBV5-6
j_call: TRBJ2-7
cdr3_aa: CASQGAPSYEQYF
cdr3_nt: TGTGCCAGCCAGGGCGCGCCCTCCTACGAGCAGTACTTC

clone_size: once
d_call: TRBD1
v_call: TRBV25-1
j_call: TRBJ2-7
cdr3_aa: CASSFPGQGYEQYF
cdr3_nt: TGTGCCAGCAGTTTTCCGGGACAGGGCTACGAGCAGTACTTC

clone_size: .
d_call: TRBD1
v_call: TRBV5-1
j_call: TRBJ2-7
cdr3_aa: CASSLAGGSYEQYF
cdr3_nt: TGCGCCAGCAGCTTGGCAGGGGGTTCCTACGAGCAGTACTTC

clone_size: .
d_call: TRBD2
v_call: TRBV6-6
j_call: TRBJ2-1
cdr3_aa: CASSGGTLWDEQFF
cdr3_nt: TGTGCCAGTAGCGGGGGGACCCTTTGGGATGAGCAGTTCTTC

clone_size: .
d_call: .
v_call: TRBV27
j_call: TRBJ1-5
cdr3_aa: CASSSNNQPQHF
cdr3_nt: TGTGCCAGCAGTTCCAACAATCAGCCCCAGCATTTT

clone_size: .
d_call: TRBD1
v_call: TRBV4-1
j_call: TRBJ2-7
cdr3_aa: CASSQGTGGTYEQYF
cdr3_nt: TGCGCCAGCAGCCAAGGGACAGGGGGGACCTACGAGCAGTACTTC

clone_size: .
d_call: TRBD1
v_call: TRBV9
j_call: TRBJ2-7
cdr3_aa: CASSVAGTVVNEQYF
cdr3_nt: TGTGCCAGCAGCGTAGCGGGGACAGTGGTTAACGAGCAGTACTTC

clone_size: .
d_call: .
v_call: TRBV7-2
j_call: TRBJ2-2
cdr3_aa: CASSLAQMNTGELFF
cdr3_nt: TGTGCCAGCAGCTTAGCACAGATGAACACCGGGGAGCTGTTTTTT

clone_size: .
d_call: TRBD1
v_call: TRBV6-5
j_call: TRBJ1-1
cdr3_aa: CASSLKGGWTEAFF
cdr3_nt: TGTGCCAGCAGTCTCAAAGGGGGCTGGACTGAAGCTTTCTTT

clone_size: .
d_call: .
v_call: TRBV28
j_call: TRBJ2-3
cdr3_aa: CASSLLDSYTDTQYF
cdr3_nt: TGTGCCAGCAGTTTACTAGACAGTTACACAGATACGCAGTATTTT

clone_size: .
d_call: .
v_call: TRBV9
j_call: TRBJ2-2
cdr3_aa: CASTETGTGELFF
cdr3_nt: TGTGCCAGCACCGAAACAGGGACCGGGGAGCTGTTTTTT

clone_size: .
d_call: .
v_call: TRBV7-6
j_call: TRBJ2-2
cdr3_aa: CASSLQGSGELFF
cdr3_nt: TGTGCCAGCAGCTTACAGGGTTCCGGGGAGCTGTTTTTT

clone_size: .
d_call: .
v_call: TRBV11-2
j_call: TRBJ2-7
cdr3_aa: CASSLWQGSEQYF
cdr3_nt: TGTGCCAGCAGCTTATGGCAGGGTAGCGAGCAGTACTTC

clone_size: few
d_call: TRBD1
v_call: TRBV6-4
j_call: TRBJ2-1
cdr3_aa: CASSDSTGANEQFF
cdr3_nt: TGTGCCAGCAGTGACTCGACAGGGGCCAATGAGCAGTTCTTC

clone_size: .
d_call: TRBD1
v_call: TRBV4-1
j_call: TRBJ1-2
cdr3_aa: CASSQDTGQVGRITYGYTF
cdr3_nt: TGCGCCAGCAGCCAAGATACGGGACAGGTTGGAAGGATTACCTATGGCTACACCTTC

clone_size: .
d_call: .
v_call: TRBV14
j_call: TRBJ2-1
cdr3_aa: CASSYFQGSYNEQFF
cdr3_nt: TGTGCCAGCAGCTACTTTCAGGGGTCCTACAATGAGCAGTTCTTC

clone_size: .
d_call: TRBD1
v_call: TRBV6-5
j_call: TRBJ2-7
cdr3_aa: CASSGDRDYEQYF
cdr3_nt: TGTGCCAGCAGTGGAGACAGGGACTACGAGCAGTACTTC

clone_size: .
d_call: .
v_call: TRBV5-6
j_call: TRBJ2-2
cdr3_aa: CASSLSGNTGELFF
cdr3_nt: TGTGCCAGCAGCTTAAGCGGGAACACCGGGGAGCTGTTTTTT

clone_size: .
d_call: .
v_call: TRBV18
j_call: TRBJ1-2
cdr3_aa: CASSPPQGPPGGYTF
cdr3_nt: TGTGCCAGCTCACCACCTCAGGGGCCACCGGGTGGCTACACCTTC

clone_size: .
d_call: .
v_call: TRBV2
j_call: TRBJ1-1
cdr3_aa: CASRAIITNTEAFF
cdr3_nt: TGTGCCAGCAGGGCAATAATTACGAACACTGAAGCTTTCTTT

clone_size: .
d_call: TRBD1
v_call: TRBV7-3
j_call: TRBJ2-1
cdr3_aa: CASSPNLGQGAIDEQFF
cdr3_nt: TGTGCCAGCAGCCCAAACCTGGGACAGGGGGCGATTGATGAGCAGTTCTTC

clone_size: .
d_call: .
v_call: TRBV19
j_call: TRBJ1-6
cdr3_aa: CASSIGAGSPLHF
cdr3_nt: TGTGCCAGTAGTATAGGAGCGGGCTCACCCCTCCACTTT

clone_size: few
d_call: TRBD1
v_call: TRBV11-1
j_call: TRBJ1-6
cdr3_aa: CASSRTGNNSPLHF
cdr3_nt: TGTGCCAGCAGCCGGACAGGAAATAATTCACCCCTCCACTTT

clone_size: .
d_call: .
v_call: TRBV28
j_call: TRBJ2-7
cdr3_aa: CASSLTPPGSGYEQYF
cdr3_nt: TGTGCCAGCAGTTTAACCCCCCCGGGGTCTGGGTACGAGCAGTACTTC

clone_size: .
d_call: TRBD2
v_call: TRBV11-2
j_call: TRBJ2-1
cdr3_aa: CASSPGTSGNEQFF
cdr3_nt: TGTGCCAGCAGCCCCGGGACTAGCGGAAATGAGCAGTTCTTC